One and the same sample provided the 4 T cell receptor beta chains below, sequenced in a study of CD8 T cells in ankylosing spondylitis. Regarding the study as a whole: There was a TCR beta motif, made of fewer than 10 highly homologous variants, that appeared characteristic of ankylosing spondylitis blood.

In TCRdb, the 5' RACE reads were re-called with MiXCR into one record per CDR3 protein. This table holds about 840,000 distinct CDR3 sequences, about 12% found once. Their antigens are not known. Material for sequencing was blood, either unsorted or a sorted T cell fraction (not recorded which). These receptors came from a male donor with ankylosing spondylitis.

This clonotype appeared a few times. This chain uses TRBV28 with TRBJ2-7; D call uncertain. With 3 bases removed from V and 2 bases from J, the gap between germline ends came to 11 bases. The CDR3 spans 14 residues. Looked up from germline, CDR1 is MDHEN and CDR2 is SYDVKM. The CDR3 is CASSFPDRAYEQYF. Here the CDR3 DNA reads TGTGCCAGCAGTTTTCCGGACCGCGCCTACGAGCAGTACTTC.

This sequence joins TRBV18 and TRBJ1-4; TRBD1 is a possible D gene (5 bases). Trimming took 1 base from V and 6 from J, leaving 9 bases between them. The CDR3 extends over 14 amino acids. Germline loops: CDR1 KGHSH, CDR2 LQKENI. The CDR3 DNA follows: TGTGCCAGCTCACCACGGCAGGGCCATGAAAAACTGTTTTTT. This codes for CASSPRQGHEKLFF.

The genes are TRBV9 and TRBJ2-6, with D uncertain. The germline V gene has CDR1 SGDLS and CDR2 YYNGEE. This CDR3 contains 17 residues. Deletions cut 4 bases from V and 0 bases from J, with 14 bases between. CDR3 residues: CASSLRSPDSGANVLTF. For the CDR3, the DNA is TGTGCCAGCAGCCTAAGAAGTCCCGACTCTGGGGCCAACGTCCTGACTTTC.

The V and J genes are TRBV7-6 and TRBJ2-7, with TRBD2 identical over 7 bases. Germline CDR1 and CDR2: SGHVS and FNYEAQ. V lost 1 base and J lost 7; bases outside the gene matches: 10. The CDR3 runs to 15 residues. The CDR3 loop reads CASSLEPGGIGEQYF. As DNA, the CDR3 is TGTGCCAGCAGCTTAGAACCGGGAGGTATAGGAGAGCAGTACTTC.